Listed below are T cell receptor beta chains from one sample, sequenced in a study of T cell changes during pregnancy in multiple sclerosis. The assay was immunoSEQ multiplex PCR, and TCRdb's table has in-frame clones only and misses some. The sample gives some 55,000 clones, more than 85% of which show up once; roughly 1.1% is in the top ten. Sequencing was performed on peripheral blood, taken after pregnancy. The receptor source for this set is a female donor in good health, enrolled as a control in a pregnancy study. CDR3s include the opening cysteine and the closing phenylalanine or tryptophan. A D gene is named only where the DNA matches it firmly. The size of a clone is reported for some rows only, either as once, few or many, or as a class for expanded clones.

j_call: TRBJ2-7; d_call: .; clone_size: .; v_call: TRBV11-2; cdr3_nt: TGTGCCAGCAGCTCCTATGGACGGGACTACGAGCAGTACTTC; cdr3_aa: CASSSYGRDYEQYF
j_call: TRBJ2-1; d_call: .; clone_size: once; v_call: TRBV2; cdr3_nt: TGTGCCAGCAGTGAGACTCGATCAGCTGGAGAGCAGTTCTTC; cdr3_aa: CASSETRSAGEQFF
j_call: TRBJ2-7; d_call: TRBD1; clone_size: .; v_call: TRBV5-1; cdr3_nt: TGCGCCAGCAGCTCCGGGACAGGTGGGTACGAGCAGTACTTC; cdr3_aa: CASSSGTGGYEQYF
j_call: TRBJ1-2; d_call: .; clone_size: .; v_call: TRBV13; cdr3_nt: TGTGCCAGCAGCTCCCCGTCGGGGTTTCATGGCTACACCTTC; cdr3_aa: CASSSPSGFHGYTF
j_call: TRBJ2-7; d_call: TRBD1; clone_size: .; v_call: TRBV6-1; cdr3_nt: TGTGCCAGCAGGGACAGGCACTACGAGCAGTACTTC; cdr3_aa: CASRDRHYEQYF
j_call: TRBJ1-5; d_call: TRBD1; clone_size: .; v_call: TRBV28; cdr3_nt: TGTGCCAGCAGTTGGACAGGGAGACAGCCCCAGCATTTT; cdr3_aa: CASSWTGRQPQHF
j_call: TRBJ2-7; d_call: TRBD2; clone_size: .; v_call: TRBV10-3; cdr3_nt: TGTGCCATCAGCCCGACTAGCGGGAGAGGATACGAGCAGTACTTC; cdr3_aa: CAISPTSGRGYEQYF
j_call: TRBJ2-7; d_call: TRBD2; clone_size: .; v_call: TRBV4-1; cdr3_nt: TGCGCCAGCAGCCGAACTAGCGGGGACTCCTACGAGCAGTACTTC; cdr3_aa: CASSRTSGDSYEQYF
j_call: TRBJ1-2; d_call: .; clone_size: .; v_call: TRBV7-9; cdr3_nt: TGTGCCAGCACCTCAGGGTTGACGGGCTACACCTTC; cdr3_aa: CASTSGLTGYTF
j_call: TRBJ2-7; d_call: TRBD2; clone_size: .; v_call: TRBV18; cdr3_nt: TGTGCCAGCTCACAACCGGGACTAGCGGGAGGGCCATCCTACGAGCAGTACTTC; cdr3_aa: CASSQPGLAGGPSYEQYF
j_call: TRBJ1-2; d_call: TRBD1; clone_size: .; v_call: TRBV19; cdr3_nt: TGTGCCAGTAGTGTGGGACAGCTCAACTATGGCTACACCTTC; cdr3_aa: CASSVGQLNYGYTF
j_call: TRBJ2-5; d_call: TRBD2; clone_size: .; v_call: TRBV7-7; cdr3_nt: TGTGCTAGCAGCTTAGCGGGGGGTGGCAGGGGGCGCCGAGAGACCCAGTACTTC; cdr3_aa: CASSLAGGGRGRRETQYF
j_call: TRBJ1-1; d_call: .; clone_size: .; v_call: TRBV11-2; cdr3_nt: TGTGCCAGCAGCTTAGACAGGGGGAACACTGAAGCTTTCTTT; cdr3_aa: CASSLDRGNTEAFF
j_call: TRBJ2-7; d_call: TRBD2; clone_size: .; v_call: TRBV5-1; cdr3_nt: TGCGCCAGCAGCTTGAGCCCGGGAGGGCCGTACGAGCAGTACTTC; cdr3_aa: CASSLSPGGPYEQYF
j_call: TRBJ1-1; d_call: TRBD1; clone_size: .; v_call: TRBV5-6; cdr3_nt: TGTGCCCCCCTGGGTGGTTCGGGACAGCAAGTGAACACTGAAGCTTTCTTT; cdr3_aa: CAPLGGSGQQVNTEAFF
j_call: TRBJ1-5; d_call: .; clone_size: once; v_call: TRBV28; cdr3_nt: TGTGCCAGCAGTTTGGCCCTCCAGGGGAACCAGCCCCAGCATTTT; cdr3_aa: CASSLALQGNQPQHF
j_call: TRBJ2-7; d_call: .; clone_size: once; v_call: TRBV2; cdr3_nt: TGTGCCAGCAATGGCCCATTTATCTACGAGCAGTACTTC; cdr3_aa: CASNGPFIYEQYF
j_call: TRBJ1-3; d_call: .; clone_size: .; v_call: TRBV6-4; cdr3_nt: TGTGCCAGCAGTACGAGGGGGTTCGGAAACACCATATATTTT; cdr3_aa: CASSTRGFGNTIYF
j_call: TRBJ2-1; d_call: .; clone_size: .; v_call: TRBV6-6; cdr3_nt: TGTGCCAGCAGTTATCCCGGGGGGCCCTCCTACAATGAGCAGTTCTTC; cdr3_aa: CASSYPGGPSYNEQFF
j_call: TRBJ1-3; d_call: TRBD1; clone_size: .; v_call: TRBV30; cdr3_nt: TGTGCCTGGATCAGGGGGCTTGACACCATATATTTT; cdr3_aa: CAWIRGLDTIYF